These 5 T cell receptor beta chains share one sample of origin, sequenced in a study of cytomegalovirus exposure and HLA in healthy donors. PCR used 60 Vbeta primers and 13 Jbeta primers. The method was immunoSEQ multiplex PCR; TCRdb's version includes in-frame clones alone and lacks a portion of them. The top ten clones hold approximately 5.7% of a sample with around 230,000 clones, roughly 87% of them seen once. The specimen sequenced was PBMCs. These receptors all stem from a man aged 40-49 years in good health and CMV-seropositive.

This chain links TRBV6-5 with TRBJ2-1, with 8 bases lining up with TRBD2. V lost 6 bases, J lost 7 bases, and 8 bases stayed unmatched. Germline V CDR1 and CDR2: MNHEY, SVGAGI. The CDR3 loop spans 14 amino acids. Here the CDR3 DNA reads TGTGCCAGCAGCTCGAGCGGGAGACATAATGAGCAGTTCTTC. Its protein is CASSSSGRHNEQFF.

The chain combines TRBV27 with TRBJ2-5; 7 bases agree with TRBD1. Unmatched junction bases numbered 11, after V lost 5 bases and J lost 5 bases. The V gene's germline CDR1 is MNHEY and CDR2 SMNVEV (reference sequence). This CDR3 is 15 amino acids long. The DNA of the CDR3 is TGTGCCAGCAGTCCCGTGGTAGGGGGCGTTGAGACCCAGTACTTC. This sequence encodes CASSPVVGGVETQYF.

The CDR3 loop reads CASSLDRGRPYEQFF. As DNA, the CDR3 is TGTGCCAGCAGTCTGGACAGGGGGCGCCCCTATGAGCAGTTCTTC. The chain employs TRBV27 and TRBJ2-1, with TRBD1 matching 11 bases. Germline V gene data show CDR1 as MNHEY and CDR2 as SMNVEV (reference sequence). V lost 5 bases and J lost 8; bases outside the gene matches: 8. The CDR3 length is 15 residues.

J is TRBJ2-1 and V is TRBV15; 8 nucleotides align to TRBD2. CDR1 is LNHNV, CDR2 YYDKDF, per germline (reference sequence). The trim removed 6 bases at V and 4 bases at J, leaving 14 bases unmatched. CDR3 length equals 17 residues. CDR3 in DNA: TGTGCCACCAGTAGGAAGCGGGAGAGAATCTCGTACAATGAGCAGTTCTTC. This sequence encodes CATSRKRERISYNEQFF. The whole variable domain, remainder taken from reference TRBV15 and TRBJ2-1, is DAMVIQNPRYQVTQFGKPVTLSCSQTLNHNVMYWYQQKSSQAPKLLFHYYDKDFNNEADTPDNFQSRRPNTSFCFLDIRSPGLGDTAMYLCATSRKRERISYNEQFFGPGTRLTVL.

This clone was detected only once. The rearrangement links TRBV7-9 to TRBJ2-2; D call uncertain. The CDR3 runs 14 residues. Germline loops: CDR1 SEHNR, CDR2 FQNEAQ (reference sequence). Trimming took off 5 bases at V and 6 bases at J, with 13 bases between the two ends. CDR3 in DNA: TGTGCCAGCAGCCATGATTATGGAGCCGGGGAGCTGTTTTTT. Translation gives CASSHDYGAGELFF. Full variable domain (outside the CDR3, taken from reference TRBV7-9 and TRBJ2-2): DTGVSQNPRHKITKRGQNVTFRCDPISEHNRLYWYRQTLGQGPEFLTYFQNEAQLEKSRLLSDRFSAERPKGSFSTLEIQRTEQGDSAMYLCASSHDYGAGELFFGEGSRLTVL.